The 13 T cell receptor beta chains below were found in one sample sequenced in a study of cytomegalovirus exposure and HLA in healthy donors. Use of 60 Vbeta and 13 Jbeta primers characterized the PCR. The table came from immunoSEQ multiplex PCR; TCRdb's copy has only in-frame clones and leaves some out. The table shows 150,000 or so clones, with over 60% occurring only once. The sample comprised PBMCs. The origin of the receptors is a woman under 40 in good health and CMV-seropositive.

The rearrangement uses TRBV6-5 and TRBJ1-2, with TRBD1 identical over 10 bases. Germline-derived CDR1 and CDR2 are MNHEY and SVGAGI. V dropped 0 bases and J dropped 5; count of bases not matched to a gene: 3. The CDR3 extends over 15 amino acids. The CDR3: CASSYSTGGWYGYTF. In DNA form, the CDR3 reads TGTGCCAGCAGTTACTCGACAGGGGGCTGGTATGGCTACACCTTC.

This clone is a singleton in its sample. The CDR3 nucleotides read TGTGCCAGCAGCTTAGGCCTCTTCGGACAGGGGAGTGGCAATCAGCCCCAGCATTTT. Its protein product is CASSLGLFGQGSGNQPQHF. The J gene is TRBJ1-5, the V gene TRBV7-9, with 9 bases fitting TRBD1. The CDR3 is 19 residues long. Germline V gene sequence: CDR1 SEHNR, CDR2 FQNEAQ (reference sequence). The J segment lost 2 bases and the V segment lost 1 base, leaving 12 bases of the junction unmatched.

V is TRBV6-1 and J is TRBJ1-2; 7 nucleotides align to TRBD1. Losses at the gene ends were 2 bases for V and 13 bases for J; bases not matched to a gene: 25. Germline lookup yields CDR1 MNHNS and CDR2 SASEGT. The CDR3 runs to 18 residues. CDR3 in amino acids: CASSETPGTVRNKRIITF. In nucleotides, the CDR3 is TGTGCCAGCAGTGAAACCCCCGGGACAGTACGCAATAAGCGTATCATCACCTTC.

Only one count was recorded for this clone. CDR3 in DNA: TGTGCCAGTAGCACCGATGCGGTGACGGATACGCAGTATTTT. It specifies CASSTDAVTDTQYF. The rearrangement uses TRBV19 and TRBJ2-3; D remains unclear. Germline CDR1 is LNHDA and CDR2 is SQIVND (reference sequence). Trimming took 6 bases from V and 6 from J, leaving 16 bases between them. This CDR3 comprises 14 residues.

This rearrangement joins TRBV11-3 to TRBJ2-7, with a possible D match to TRBD2 (6 bases). CDR3 length: 15 residues. Germline V gene sequence: CDR1 SGHNT, CDR2 YENEEA. Trimming cost V 0 bases and J 7 bases, with 16 bases left between them. In nucleotides, the CDR3 is TGTGCCAGCAGCTTAGAGGGACTCCGGCGTGGGGAGCAGTACTTC. This codes for CASSLEGLRRGEQYF.

The chain employs TRBV7-9 and TRBJ2-7, with TRBD1 matching 8 bases. The germline gives CDR1 SEHNR, CDR2 FQNEAQ (reference sequence). Trimming cost V 5 bases and J 3 bases; bases outside gene matches: 9. The CDR3 loop spans 15 amino acids. CDR3 nucleotide sequence: TGTGCCAGCAGCCCTCGCTCAGGGGGCCTCTACGAGCAGTACTTC. It yields the protein CASSPRSGGLYEQYF.

Notes on this clone: At one of its ends the junction is not consistent with the germline gene, which may arise from a read error. The V call is TRBV18, the J call TRBJ2-2; TRBD1 matches at 9 bases. Germline CDR1 KGHSH, CDR2 LQKENI. CDR3 length: 13 amino acids. CDR3 in DNA: TGTGCCGGCTCACGGGACAGGGCCGGGGAGCTGTTTTTT. This gives the protein CAGSRDRAGELFF. The whole variable domain, remainder taken from reference TRBV18 and TRBJ2-2, is NAGVMQNPRHLVRRRGQEARLRCSPMKGHSHVYWYRQLPEEGLKFMVYLQKENIIDESGMPKERFSAEFPKEGPSILRIQQVVRGDSAAYFCAGSRDRAGELFFGEGSRLTVL.

The J gene is TRBJ2-1, the V gene TRBV25-1; 10 bases fit TRBD2. The length of the CDR3 is 15 residues. CDR1 and CDR2 (germline): MGHDK, SYGVNS. V lost 3 bases, J lost 6 bases, and 5 bases stayed unmatched. In DNA form, the CDR3 reads TGTGCCAGCAGTGAGAGCGGGAGGGGTTTCAATGAGCAGTTCTTC. It specifies CASSESGRGFNEQFF.

The chain couples TRBV2 to TRBJ1-2; 8 nucleotides agree with TRBD1. The germline CDR1 and CDR2 sequences are SNHLY and FYNNEI. The length of the CDR3 is 13 residues. Unmatched junction bases numbered 3, after V lost 5 bases and J lost 4 bases. The CDR3 DNA reads TGTGCCAGCAGTTACGACAGGGGCTATGGCTACACCTTC. Protein product: CASSYDRGYGYTF.

The chain carries TRBV11-3 and TRBJ1-3; no clear D gene. This CDR3 is built from 15 residues. V lost 5 bases to trimming and J lost 0 bases, with 11 bases between them. Per germline, CDR1 SGHNT and CDR2 YENEEA. The CDR3 spells CASSPFYISGNTIYF. The DNA of the CDR3 is TGTGCCAGCAGCCCTTTCTATATCTCTGGAAACACCATATATTTT.

The CDR3 reads CASSIAPASGETQYF. CDR3 nucleotide sequence: TGTGCCAGCAGTATCGCACCCGCTTCGGGGGAGACCCAGTACTTC. This chain uses TRBV6-1 with TRBJ2-5; perhaps TRBD2 as D (5 bases). This CDR3 spans 15 amino acids. Germline V gives CDR1 MNHNS, CDR2 SASEGT. The V and J ends lost 5 bases and 5 bases respectively, with 18 bases between them.

This clone has more than one count but fewer than ten. The rearrangement uses TRBV7-9 and TRBJ1-2; TRBD1 matches at 11 bases. The J segment lost 6 bases and the V segment lost 3 bases, leaving 9 bases of the junction unmatched. Germline-derived CDR1 and CDR2 are SEHNR and FQNEAQ (reference sequence). The CDR3 contains 16 residues. The CDR3 DNA is TGTGCCAGCAGCTTTCCTGGACAGGGGGCGCCGGATGGCTACACCTTC. Its translation is CASSFPGQGAPDGYTF.

This chain links TRBV19 with TRBJ2-7; D is possibly TRBD1 (6 bases). V lost 8 bases to trimming and J lost 1 base, with 21 bases between them. Germline assignment: CDR1 LNHDA and CDR2 SQIVND (reference sequence). This CDR3 comprises 16 residues. Written as DNA, the CDR3 is TGTGCCAGTGGCACGACGGGTAGGACAGCGTCCTACGAGCAGTACTTC. It codes for CASGTTGRTASYEQYF.